These 2 T cell receptor beta chains were sequenced from one sample in a study of blood T cell repertoires in COVID-19. Data came from immunoSEQ multiplex PCR; TCRdb stores just in-frame clones and leaves some out. The sample includes about 350,000 clones, 87% of them seen just once. The sequencing input was peripheral blood. The receptors were sampled from a woman aged 50 to 60 with COVID-19, enrolled during active disease.

This chain connects TRBV27 to TRBJ2-7, with TRBD2 identical over 8 bases. CDR1 and CDR2 from the germline V gene are MNHEY and SMNVEV (reference sequence). CDR3 length: 14 residues. V shed 5 bases, J shed 1 base, and the junction held 4 bases outside the gene matches. CDR3 in DNA: TGTGCCAGCAGTCGGGAGGGGCCATCCTACGAGCAGTACTTC. It translates to CASSREGPSYEQYF.

The gene calls are TRBV4-1 and TRBJ1-1, with D possibly being TRBD1 (6 bases). Germline V gene sequence: CDR1 MGHRA, CDR2 YSYEKL. Between the trimmed V and J ends, which lost 0 bases and 7 bases, there was a span of 18 bases. There are 16 residues in the CDR3. The CDR3 region has the DNA TGCGCCAGCAGCCAAGAGGGGGCGCCCCGATTAATTGAAGCTTTCTTT. It codes for CASSQEGAPRLIEAFF.